This T cell receptor (beta chain) was recovered during a study of T cell repertoires in Merkel cell carcinoma (dated by TCRdb to between 2018 and 2021). Turning to the overall study: The study excluded patients who had received intralesional immunotherapy or systemic immune checkpoint blockade before the biopsy. Inclusion required a diagnosis of MCPyV-positive Merkel cell carcinoma and successful in vitro expansion of tumor-infiltrating lymphocytes. Tetramer sorting, cloning and paired TCR sequencing of expanded tumor-infiltrating lymphocytes were first used to define MCPyV-specific clonotypes.

This clone was seen just once. There is no known antigen for this receptor. It has no much larger one-base neighbor in the sample; base qualities were not kept. Each study subject had MCPyV-positive Merkel cell carcinoma confirmed by biopsy and had serum antibodies to T-antigen that tested positive. About 6 adjacent 10-micron frozen tumor sections were used for genomic DNA extraction without cell sorting or culture. Tumor biopsy tissue of roughly 5 x 5 x 5 mm was frozen in optimal cutting temperature compound. In the frozen biopsy, scout sections stained with hematoxylin and eosin confirmed abundant Merkel cell carcinoma and infiltrating cells. Paper-wide results and their limitations: Normal tissue biopsies were not studied.

The immunoSEQ assay was used for TRB CDR3 sequencing and data processing of tumor genomic DNA. TCRdb retrieved this table from immuneACCESS and kept in-frame rearrangements only. Not all clones are present; in checked studies, unresolved V genes account for under half, and no reason is known for the remainder. The sample table holds about 15,000 clones, of which around 74% were seen once. Jointly, the top ten make up roughly 15% of the sample. CDR1 and CDR2, per the germline V gene (reference sequence), are SGHKS and YYEKEE. At the junction V is shortened by 2 bases and J by 2 bases; bases outside the gene matches: 7. From the cysteine through the phenylalanine, the CDR3 covers 16 amino acids. The only DNA kept is the CDR3, 48 bases in frame from the first base.

The receptor was derived from an adult with Merkel cell carcinoma. The rearranged segments are TRBV5-5 and TRBJ2-5, and TRBD2 aligns with 9 junction nucleotides. Sample: tumor tissue. The CDR3 reads as follows: CASSLTAGGWQETQYF. At the DNA level, the sequence is TGTGCCAGCAGCTTAACAGCGGGGGGCTGGCAAGAGACCCAGTACTTC.